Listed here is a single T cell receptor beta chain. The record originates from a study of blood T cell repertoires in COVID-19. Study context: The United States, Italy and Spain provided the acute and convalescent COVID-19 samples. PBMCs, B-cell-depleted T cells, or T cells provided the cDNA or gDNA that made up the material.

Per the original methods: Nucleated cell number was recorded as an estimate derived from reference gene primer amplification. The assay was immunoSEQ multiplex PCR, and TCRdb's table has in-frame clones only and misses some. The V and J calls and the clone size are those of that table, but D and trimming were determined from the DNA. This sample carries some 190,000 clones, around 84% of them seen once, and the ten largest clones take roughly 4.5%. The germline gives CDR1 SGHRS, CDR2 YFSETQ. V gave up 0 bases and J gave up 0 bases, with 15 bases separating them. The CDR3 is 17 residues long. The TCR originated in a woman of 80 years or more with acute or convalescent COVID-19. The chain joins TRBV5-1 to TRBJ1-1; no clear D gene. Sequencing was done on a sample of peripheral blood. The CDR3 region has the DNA TGCGCCAGCAGCTTGGGGCCCCGCTCGGGTTTGAACACTGAAGCTTTCTTT. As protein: CASSLGPRSGLNTEAFF.